The sequence of this T cell receptor beta chain was determined in a study of T cell responses to AZD1222 COVID-19 vaccine. Profiling relied on immunoSEQ multiplex PCR, and the TCRdb table lists in-frame clones only, not all of them. The repertoire holds some 120,000 clones, with more than 75% as singletons. In the case of this clone: Its target is unknown.

V shed 3 bases and J shed 6 bases, with 6 bases lying between them. From germline, CDR1 is MGHRA and CDR2 YSYEKL. This CDR3 spans 11 amino acids. The study, taken as a whole, reports: Just a handful of people given AZD1222 tested seropositive at baseline. Recipients of two AZD1222 doses showed rising Spike-specific TCR breadth and depth. Reportedly, close to half of spike-specific TCRs are directed against unmutated variant regions.

The chain employs TRBV4-1 and TRBJ2-7, with unresolved D. Sequencing used peripheral blood, obtained on day 0 of AZD1222 vaccination. This TCR came from an adult in good health. The CDR3 DNA follows: TGCGCCAGCAGCCATCCCCCCGAGCAGTACTTC. This encodes CASSHPPEQYF.